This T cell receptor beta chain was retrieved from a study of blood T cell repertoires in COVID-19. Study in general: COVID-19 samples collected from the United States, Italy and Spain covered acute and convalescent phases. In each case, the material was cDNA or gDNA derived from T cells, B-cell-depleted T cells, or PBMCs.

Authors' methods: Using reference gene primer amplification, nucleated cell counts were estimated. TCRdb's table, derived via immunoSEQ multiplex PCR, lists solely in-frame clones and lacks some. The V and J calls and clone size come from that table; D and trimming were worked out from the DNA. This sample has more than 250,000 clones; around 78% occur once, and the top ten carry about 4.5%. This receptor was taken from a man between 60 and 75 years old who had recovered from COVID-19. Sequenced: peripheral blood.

In DNA form, the CDR3 reads TGTGCCTGGAAGCACAGTACCTACGAGCAGTACTTC. It specifies CAWKHSTYEQYF. The genes are TRBV30 and TRBJ2-7, with D hard to call. The ends were cut back, 4 bases at V and 2 bases at J, with 9 bases in the middle. CDR1 GTSNPN and CDR2 SVGIG come from the germline V gene (reference sequence). CDR3 length: 12 residues.